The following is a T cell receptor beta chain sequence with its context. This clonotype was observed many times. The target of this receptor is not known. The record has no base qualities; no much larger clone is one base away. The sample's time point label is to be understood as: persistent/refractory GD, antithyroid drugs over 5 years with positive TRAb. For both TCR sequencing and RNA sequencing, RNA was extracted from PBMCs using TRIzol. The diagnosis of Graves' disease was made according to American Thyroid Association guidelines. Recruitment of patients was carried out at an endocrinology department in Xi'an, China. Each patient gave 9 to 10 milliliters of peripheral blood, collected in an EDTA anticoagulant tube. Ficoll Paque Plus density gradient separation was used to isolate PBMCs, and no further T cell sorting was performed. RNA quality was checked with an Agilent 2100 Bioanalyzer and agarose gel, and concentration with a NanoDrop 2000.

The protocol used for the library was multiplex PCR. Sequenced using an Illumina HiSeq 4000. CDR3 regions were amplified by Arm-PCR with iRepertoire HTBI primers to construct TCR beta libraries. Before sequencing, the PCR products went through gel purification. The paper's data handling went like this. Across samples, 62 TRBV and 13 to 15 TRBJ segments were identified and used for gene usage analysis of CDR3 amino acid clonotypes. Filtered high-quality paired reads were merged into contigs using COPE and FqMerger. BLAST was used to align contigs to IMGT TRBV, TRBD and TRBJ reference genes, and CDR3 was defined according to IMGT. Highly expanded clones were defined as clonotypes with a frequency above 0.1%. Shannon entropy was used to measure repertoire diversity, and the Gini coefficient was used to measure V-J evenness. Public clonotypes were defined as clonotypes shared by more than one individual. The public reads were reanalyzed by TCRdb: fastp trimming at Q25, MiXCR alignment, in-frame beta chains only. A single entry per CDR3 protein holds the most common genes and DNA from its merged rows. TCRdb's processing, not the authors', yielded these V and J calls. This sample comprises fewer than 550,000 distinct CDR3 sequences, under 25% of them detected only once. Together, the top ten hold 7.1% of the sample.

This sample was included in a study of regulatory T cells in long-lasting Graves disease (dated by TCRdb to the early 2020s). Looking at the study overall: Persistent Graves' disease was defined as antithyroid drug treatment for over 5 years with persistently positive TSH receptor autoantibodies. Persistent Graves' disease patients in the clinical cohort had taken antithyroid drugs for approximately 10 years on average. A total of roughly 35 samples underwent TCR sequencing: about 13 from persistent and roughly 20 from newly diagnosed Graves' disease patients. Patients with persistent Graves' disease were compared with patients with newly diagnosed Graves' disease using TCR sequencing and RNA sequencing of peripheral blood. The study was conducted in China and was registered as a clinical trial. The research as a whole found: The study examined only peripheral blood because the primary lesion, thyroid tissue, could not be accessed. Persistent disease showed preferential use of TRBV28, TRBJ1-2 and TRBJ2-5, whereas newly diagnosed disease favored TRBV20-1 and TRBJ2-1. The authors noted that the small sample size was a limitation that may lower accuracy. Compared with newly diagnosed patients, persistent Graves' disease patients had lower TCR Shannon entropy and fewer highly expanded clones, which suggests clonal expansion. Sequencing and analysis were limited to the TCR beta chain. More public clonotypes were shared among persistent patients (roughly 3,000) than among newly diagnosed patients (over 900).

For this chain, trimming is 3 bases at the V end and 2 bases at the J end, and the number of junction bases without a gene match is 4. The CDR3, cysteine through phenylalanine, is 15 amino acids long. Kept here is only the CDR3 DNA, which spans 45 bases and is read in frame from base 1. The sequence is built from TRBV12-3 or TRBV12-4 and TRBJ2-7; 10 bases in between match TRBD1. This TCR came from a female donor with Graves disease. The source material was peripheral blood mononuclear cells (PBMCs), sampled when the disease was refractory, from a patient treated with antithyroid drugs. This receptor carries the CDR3 CASSFPGQGTYEQYF. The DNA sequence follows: TGTGCCAGCAGTTTCCCGGGACAGGGGACCTACGAGCAGTACTTC.